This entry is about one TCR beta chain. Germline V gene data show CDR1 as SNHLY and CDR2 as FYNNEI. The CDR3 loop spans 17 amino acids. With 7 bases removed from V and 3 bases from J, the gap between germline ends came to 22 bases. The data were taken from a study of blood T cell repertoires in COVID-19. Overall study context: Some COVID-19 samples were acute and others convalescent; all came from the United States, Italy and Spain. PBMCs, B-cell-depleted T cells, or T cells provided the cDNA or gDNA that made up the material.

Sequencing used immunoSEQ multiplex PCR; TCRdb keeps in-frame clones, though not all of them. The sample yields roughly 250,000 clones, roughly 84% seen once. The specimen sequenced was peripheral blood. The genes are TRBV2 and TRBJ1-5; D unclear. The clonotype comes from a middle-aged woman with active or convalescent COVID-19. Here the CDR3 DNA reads TGTGCCAGCACGGGTAGCTACCTTCTTAGGTTCAATCAGCCCCAGCATTTT. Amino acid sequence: CASTGSYLLRFNQPQHF.